This paragraph covers one T cell receptor (beta chain) sequence. Its target is unknown. This sample stems from a study of cytomegalovirus exposure and HLA in healthy donors. The PCR ran on 60 Vbeta and 13 Jbeta primers. In the original workflow: Later work found 80 million or so unique TCR beta chains, with about 10 million shared. Assay used: immunoSEQ multiplex PCR; TCRdb lists only in-frame clones, some missing. The V and J calls and clone size were taken over from that table, and D and trimming were inferred from the DNA. The top ten hold 4.3% of the sample, which has over 150,000 clones, over 75% seen once. General study points: Specific recognition of CMV antigens was confirmed in vitro for a few chains (all CMV-associated). The authors excluded some V segments, including TRBV6-2 and TRBV6-3, as indistinguishable. In a later analysis, TCR beta V- and J-gene trimming was associated with a missense DCLRE1C variant.

Germline V gene data show CDR1 as SGHRS and CDR2 as YFSETQ. Trimming stripped 2 bases from V and 8 bases from J, with 10 bases between. CDR3 length: 13 amino acids. The V call is TRBV5-1, the J call TRBJ1-4; maybe TRBD1 (5 bases). The clonotype comes from a man between 35 and 55 years old in good health and CMV-seronegative. Sequencing used PBMCs. CDR3 sequence reads: CASSFSKGEKLFF. The CDR3 bases are TGCGCCAGCAGCTTTTCCAAGGGGGAAAAACTGTTTTTT.